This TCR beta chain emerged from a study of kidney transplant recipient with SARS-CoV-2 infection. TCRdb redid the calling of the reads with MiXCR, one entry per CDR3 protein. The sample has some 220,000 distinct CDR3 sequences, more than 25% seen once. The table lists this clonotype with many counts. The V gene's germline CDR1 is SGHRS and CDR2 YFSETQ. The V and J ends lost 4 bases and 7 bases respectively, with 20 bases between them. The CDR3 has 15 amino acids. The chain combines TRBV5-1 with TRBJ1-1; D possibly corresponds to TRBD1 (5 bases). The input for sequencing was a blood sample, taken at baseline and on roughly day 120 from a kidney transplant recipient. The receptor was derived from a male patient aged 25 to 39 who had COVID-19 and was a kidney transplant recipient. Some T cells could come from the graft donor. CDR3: CASSLLQVEQDEAFF. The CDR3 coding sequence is TGCGCCAGCAGCCTTTTACAGGTGGAACAGGATGAAGCTTTCTTT.